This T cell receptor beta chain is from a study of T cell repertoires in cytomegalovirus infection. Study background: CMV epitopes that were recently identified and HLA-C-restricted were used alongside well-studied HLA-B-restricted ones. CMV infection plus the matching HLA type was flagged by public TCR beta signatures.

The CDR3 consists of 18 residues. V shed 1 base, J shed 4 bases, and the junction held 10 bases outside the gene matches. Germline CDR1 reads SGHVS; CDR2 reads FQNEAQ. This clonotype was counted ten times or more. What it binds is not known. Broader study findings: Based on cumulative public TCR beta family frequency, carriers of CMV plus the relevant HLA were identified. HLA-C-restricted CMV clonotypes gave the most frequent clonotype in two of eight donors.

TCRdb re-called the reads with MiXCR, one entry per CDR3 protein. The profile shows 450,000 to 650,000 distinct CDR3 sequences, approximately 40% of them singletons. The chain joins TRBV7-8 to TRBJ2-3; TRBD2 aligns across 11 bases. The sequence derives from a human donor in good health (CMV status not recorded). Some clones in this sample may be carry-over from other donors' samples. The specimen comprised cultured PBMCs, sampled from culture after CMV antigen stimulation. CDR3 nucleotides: TGTGCCAGCAGCTTAGGGGGAGGGCTAGCGGGGGGCTCAGATACGCAGTATTTT. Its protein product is CASSLGGGLAGGSDTQYF.